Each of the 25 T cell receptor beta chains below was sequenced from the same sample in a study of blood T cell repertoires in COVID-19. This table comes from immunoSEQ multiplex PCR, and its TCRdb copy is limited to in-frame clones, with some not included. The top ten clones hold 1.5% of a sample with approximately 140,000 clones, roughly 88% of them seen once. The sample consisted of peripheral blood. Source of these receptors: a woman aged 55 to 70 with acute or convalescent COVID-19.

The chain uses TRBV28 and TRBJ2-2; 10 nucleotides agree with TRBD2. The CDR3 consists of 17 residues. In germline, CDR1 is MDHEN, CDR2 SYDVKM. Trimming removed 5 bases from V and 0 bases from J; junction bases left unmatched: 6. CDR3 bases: TGTGCCAGCAGTCGACTAGCGGGCATTGCGAACACCGGGGAGCTGTTTTTT. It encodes CASSRLAGIANTGELFF.

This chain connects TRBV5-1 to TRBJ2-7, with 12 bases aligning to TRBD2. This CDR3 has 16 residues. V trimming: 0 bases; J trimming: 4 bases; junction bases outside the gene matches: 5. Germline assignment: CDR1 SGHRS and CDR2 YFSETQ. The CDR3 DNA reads TGCGCCAGCAGCTTGGGGACTAGCGGGGCTAAGTACGAGCAGTACTTC. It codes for CASSLGTSGAKYEQYF.

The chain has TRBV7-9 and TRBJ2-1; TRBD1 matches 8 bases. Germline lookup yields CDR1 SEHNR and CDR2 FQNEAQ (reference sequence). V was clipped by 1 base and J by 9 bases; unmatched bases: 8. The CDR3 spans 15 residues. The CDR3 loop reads CASSLGTGNVIEQFF. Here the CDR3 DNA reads TGTGCCAGCAGCTTAGGGACAGGGAATGTGATTGAGCAGTTCTTC. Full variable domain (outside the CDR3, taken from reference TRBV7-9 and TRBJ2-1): DTGVSQNPRHKITKRGQNVTFRCDPISEHNRLYWYRQTLGQGPEFLTYFQNEAQLEKSRLLSDRFSAERPKGSFSTLEIQRTEQGDSAMYLCASSLGTGNVIEQFFGPGTRLTVL.

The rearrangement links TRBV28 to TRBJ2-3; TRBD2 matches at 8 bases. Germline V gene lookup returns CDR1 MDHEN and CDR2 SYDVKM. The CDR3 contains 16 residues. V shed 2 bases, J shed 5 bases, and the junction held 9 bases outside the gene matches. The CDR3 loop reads CASSLDVAGLGDTQYF. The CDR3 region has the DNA TGTGCCAGCAGTTTAGACGTAGCGGGGTTGGGAGATACGCAGTATTTT.

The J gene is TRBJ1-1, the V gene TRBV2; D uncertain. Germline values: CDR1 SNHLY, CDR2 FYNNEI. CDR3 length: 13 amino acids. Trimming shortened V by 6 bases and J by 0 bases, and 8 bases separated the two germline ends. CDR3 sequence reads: CASRENLNTEAFF. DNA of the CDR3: TGTGCCAGCAGAGAGAACCTGAACACTGAAGCTTTCTTT.

CDR3 region: CASSQEGIRGGRGEQFF. CDR3 nucleotides: TGTGCCAGCAGCCAAGAAGGTATCCGGGGGGGCCGGGGTGAGCAGTTCTTC. The gene calls are TRBV14 and TRBJ2-1; 8 bases align to TRBD2. The CDR3 extends over 17 amino acids. V was pared by 0 bases and J by 9 bases, with 13 bases of the junction left unmatched. Germline loops: CDR1 SGHDN, CDR2 FVKESK.

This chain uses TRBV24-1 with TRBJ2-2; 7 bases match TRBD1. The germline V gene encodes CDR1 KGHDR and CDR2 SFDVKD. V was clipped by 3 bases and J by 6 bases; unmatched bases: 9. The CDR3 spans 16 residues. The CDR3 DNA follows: TGTGCCACCAGTGATGGAACAGGGGCCCCCTCCGGGGAGCTGTTTTTT. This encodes CATSDGTGAPSGELFF.

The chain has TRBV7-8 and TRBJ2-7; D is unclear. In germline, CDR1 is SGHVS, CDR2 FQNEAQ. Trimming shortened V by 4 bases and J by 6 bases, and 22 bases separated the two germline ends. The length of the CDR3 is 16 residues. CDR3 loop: CASSSLFPGPPTEQYF. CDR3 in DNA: TGTGCCAGCAGCTCCCTTTTTCCTGGGCCCCCGACCGAGCAGTACTTC. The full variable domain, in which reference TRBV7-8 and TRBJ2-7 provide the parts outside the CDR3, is GAGVSQSPRYKVAKRGQDVALRCDPISGHVSLFWYQQALGQGPEFLTYFQNEAQLDKSGLPSDRFFAERPEGSVSTLKIQRTQQEDSAVYLCASSSLFPGPPTEQYFGPGTRLTVT.

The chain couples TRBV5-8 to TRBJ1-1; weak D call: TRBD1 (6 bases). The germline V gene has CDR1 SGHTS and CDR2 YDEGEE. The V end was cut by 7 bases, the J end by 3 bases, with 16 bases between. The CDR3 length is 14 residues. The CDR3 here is CASRRGGRDTEAFF. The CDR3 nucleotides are TGTGCCAGCCGCCGAGGGGGACGAGACACTGAAGCTTTCTTT.

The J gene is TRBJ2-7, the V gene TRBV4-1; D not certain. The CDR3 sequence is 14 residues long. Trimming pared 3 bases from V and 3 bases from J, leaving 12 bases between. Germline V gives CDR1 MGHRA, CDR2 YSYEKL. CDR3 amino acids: CASSHQLRGYEQYF. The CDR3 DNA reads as TGCGCCAGCAGCCACCAGCTACGAGGCTACGAGCAGTACTTC.

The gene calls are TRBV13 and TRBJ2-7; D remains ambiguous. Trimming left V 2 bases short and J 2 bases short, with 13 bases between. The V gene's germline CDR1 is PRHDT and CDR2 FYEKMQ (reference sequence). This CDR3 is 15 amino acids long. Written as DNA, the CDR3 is TGTGCCAGCAGCTTACAACATTATAAAACCTACGAGCAGTACTTC. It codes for CASSLQHYKTYEQYF.

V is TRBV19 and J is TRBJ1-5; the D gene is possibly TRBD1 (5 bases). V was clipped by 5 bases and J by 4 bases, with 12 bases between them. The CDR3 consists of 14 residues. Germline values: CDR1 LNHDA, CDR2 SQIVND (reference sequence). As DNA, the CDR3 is TGTGCCAGTAGTGTCCCCGGGGGGAATCAGCCCCAGCATTTT. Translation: CASSVPGGNQPQHF.

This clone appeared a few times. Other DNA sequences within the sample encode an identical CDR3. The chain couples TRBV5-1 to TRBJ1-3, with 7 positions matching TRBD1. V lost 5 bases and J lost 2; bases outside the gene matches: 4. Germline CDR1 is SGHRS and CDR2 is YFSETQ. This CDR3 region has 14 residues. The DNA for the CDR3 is TGCGCCAGCAGTCCCGGGACAGCTGGAAACACCATATATTTT. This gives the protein CASSPGTAGNTIYF.

CDR3 region: CASSQIDRVATGELFF. For the CDR3, the DNA is TGCGCCAGCAGCCAGATCGACAGGGTGGCCACCGGGGAGCTGTTTTTT. V gene TRBV4-3 combines with J gene TRBJ2-2; 7 positions agree with TRBD1. V gave up 3 bases and J gave up 4 bases; unmatched junction bases: 8. The length of the CDR3 is 16 residues. Germline V lookup: CDR1 LGHNA, CDR2 YSLEER.

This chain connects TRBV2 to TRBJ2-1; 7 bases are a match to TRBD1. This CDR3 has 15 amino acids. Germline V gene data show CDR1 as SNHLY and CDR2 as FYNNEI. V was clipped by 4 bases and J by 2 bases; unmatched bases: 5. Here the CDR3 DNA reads TGTGCCAGCAGTGTGACCAGGGGGACCTACAATGAGCAGTTCTTC. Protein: CASSVTRGTYNEQFF.

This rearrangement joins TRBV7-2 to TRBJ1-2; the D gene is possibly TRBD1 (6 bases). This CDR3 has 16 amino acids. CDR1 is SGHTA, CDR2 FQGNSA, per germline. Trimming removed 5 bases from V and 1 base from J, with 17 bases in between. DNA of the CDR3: TGTGCCAGCAGCCCAGGGGAAGCCTTCTTTAACTATGGCTACACCTTC. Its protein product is CASSPGEAFFNYGYTF.

The CDR3 DNA is TGTGCCAGCAGTCATACGGTGGTTGAGACCCAGTACTTC. It is translated as CASSHTVVETQYF. The chain employs TRBV7-9 and TRBJ2-5; D call uncertain. CDR1 and CDR2 (germline): SEHNR, FQNEAQ (reference sequence). There are 13 residues in the CDR3. The ends were cut back, 6 bases at V and 5 bases at J, with 13 bases in the middle.

CDR3 nucleotides: TGTGCCAGCAGCCCACTCGCCGGAGATACGCAGTATTTT. This sequence encodes CASSPLAGDTQYF. The rearrangement joins TRBV7-2 to TRBJ2-3; D not resolved. Germline lookup yields CDR1 SGHTA and CDR2 FQGNSA. V gave up 5 bases and J gave up 5 bases, with 11 bases separating them. The CDR3 length is 13 residues.

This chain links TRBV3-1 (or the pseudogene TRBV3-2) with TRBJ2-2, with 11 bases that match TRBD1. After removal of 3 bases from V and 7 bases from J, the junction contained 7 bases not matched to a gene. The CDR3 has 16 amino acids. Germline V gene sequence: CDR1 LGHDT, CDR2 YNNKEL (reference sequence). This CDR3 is CASSHLRDRGDGELFF. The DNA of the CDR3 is TGTGCCAGCAGCCACCTCCGGGACAGGGGGGACGGGGAGCTGTTTTTT.

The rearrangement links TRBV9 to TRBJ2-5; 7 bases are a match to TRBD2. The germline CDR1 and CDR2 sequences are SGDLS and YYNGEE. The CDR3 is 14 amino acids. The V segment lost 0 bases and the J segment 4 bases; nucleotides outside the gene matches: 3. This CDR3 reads CASSVGLALETQYF. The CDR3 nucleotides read TGTGCCAGCAGCGTAGGACTAGCCCTAGAGACCCAGTACTTC.

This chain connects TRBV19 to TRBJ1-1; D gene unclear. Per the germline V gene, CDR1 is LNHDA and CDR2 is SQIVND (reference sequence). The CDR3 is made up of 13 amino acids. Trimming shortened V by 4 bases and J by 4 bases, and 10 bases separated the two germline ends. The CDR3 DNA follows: TGTGCCAGTAGTACAGTTGGGAGCACTGAAGCTTTCTTT. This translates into CASSTVGSTEAFF.

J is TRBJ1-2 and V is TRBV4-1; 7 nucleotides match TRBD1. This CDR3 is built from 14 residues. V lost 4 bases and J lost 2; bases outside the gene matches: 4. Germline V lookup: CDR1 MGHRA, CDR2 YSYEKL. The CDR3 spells CASSPQTGNYGYTF. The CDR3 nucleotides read TGCGCCAGCAGCCCACAGACAGGGAACTATGGCTACACCTTC.

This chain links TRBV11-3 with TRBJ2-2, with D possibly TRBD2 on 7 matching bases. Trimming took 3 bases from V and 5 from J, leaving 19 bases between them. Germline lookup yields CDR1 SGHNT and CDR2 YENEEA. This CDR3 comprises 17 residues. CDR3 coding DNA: TGTGCCAGCAGCTTTGTGGCGTCGGGGGGCCTTACCGGGGAGCTGTTTTTT. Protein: CASSFVASGGLTGELFF.

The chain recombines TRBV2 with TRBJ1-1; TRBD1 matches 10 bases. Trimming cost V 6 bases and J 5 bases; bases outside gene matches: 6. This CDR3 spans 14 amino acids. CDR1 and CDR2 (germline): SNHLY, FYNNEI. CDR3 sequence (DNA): TGTGCCAGCAGCCGACAGGGGGCAAAAACTGAAGCTTTCTTT. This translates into CASSRQGAKTEAFF.

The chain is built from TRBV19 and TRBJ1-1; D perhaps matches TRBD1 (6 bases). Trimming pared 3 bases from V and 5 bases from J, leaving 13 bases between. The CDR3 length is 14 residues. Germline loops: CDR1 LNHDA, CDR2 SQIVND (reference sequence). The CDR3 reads CASSIGGLATEAFF. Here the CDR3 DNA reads TGTGCCAGTAGTATCGGGGGGCTTGCGACTGAAGCTTTCTTT.